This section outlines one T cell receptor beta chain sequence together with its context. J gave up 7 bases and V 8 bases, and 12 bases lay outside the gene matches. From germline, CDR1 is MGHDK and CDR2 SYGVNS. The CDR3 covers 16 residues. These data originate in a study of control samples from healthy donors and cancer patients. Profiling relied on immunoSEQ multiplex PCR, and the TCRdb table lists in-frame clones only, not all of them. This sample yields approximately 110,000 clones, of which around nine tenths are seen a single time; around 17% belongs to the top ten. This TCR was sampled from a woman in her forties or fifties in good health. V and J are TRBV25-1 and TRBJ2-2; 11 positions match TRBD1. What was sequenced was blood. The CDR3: CASGGPGTGGHGELFF. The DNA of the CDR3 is TGTGCCAGCGGAGGACCCGGGACAGGGGGACACGGGGAGCTGTTTTTT.